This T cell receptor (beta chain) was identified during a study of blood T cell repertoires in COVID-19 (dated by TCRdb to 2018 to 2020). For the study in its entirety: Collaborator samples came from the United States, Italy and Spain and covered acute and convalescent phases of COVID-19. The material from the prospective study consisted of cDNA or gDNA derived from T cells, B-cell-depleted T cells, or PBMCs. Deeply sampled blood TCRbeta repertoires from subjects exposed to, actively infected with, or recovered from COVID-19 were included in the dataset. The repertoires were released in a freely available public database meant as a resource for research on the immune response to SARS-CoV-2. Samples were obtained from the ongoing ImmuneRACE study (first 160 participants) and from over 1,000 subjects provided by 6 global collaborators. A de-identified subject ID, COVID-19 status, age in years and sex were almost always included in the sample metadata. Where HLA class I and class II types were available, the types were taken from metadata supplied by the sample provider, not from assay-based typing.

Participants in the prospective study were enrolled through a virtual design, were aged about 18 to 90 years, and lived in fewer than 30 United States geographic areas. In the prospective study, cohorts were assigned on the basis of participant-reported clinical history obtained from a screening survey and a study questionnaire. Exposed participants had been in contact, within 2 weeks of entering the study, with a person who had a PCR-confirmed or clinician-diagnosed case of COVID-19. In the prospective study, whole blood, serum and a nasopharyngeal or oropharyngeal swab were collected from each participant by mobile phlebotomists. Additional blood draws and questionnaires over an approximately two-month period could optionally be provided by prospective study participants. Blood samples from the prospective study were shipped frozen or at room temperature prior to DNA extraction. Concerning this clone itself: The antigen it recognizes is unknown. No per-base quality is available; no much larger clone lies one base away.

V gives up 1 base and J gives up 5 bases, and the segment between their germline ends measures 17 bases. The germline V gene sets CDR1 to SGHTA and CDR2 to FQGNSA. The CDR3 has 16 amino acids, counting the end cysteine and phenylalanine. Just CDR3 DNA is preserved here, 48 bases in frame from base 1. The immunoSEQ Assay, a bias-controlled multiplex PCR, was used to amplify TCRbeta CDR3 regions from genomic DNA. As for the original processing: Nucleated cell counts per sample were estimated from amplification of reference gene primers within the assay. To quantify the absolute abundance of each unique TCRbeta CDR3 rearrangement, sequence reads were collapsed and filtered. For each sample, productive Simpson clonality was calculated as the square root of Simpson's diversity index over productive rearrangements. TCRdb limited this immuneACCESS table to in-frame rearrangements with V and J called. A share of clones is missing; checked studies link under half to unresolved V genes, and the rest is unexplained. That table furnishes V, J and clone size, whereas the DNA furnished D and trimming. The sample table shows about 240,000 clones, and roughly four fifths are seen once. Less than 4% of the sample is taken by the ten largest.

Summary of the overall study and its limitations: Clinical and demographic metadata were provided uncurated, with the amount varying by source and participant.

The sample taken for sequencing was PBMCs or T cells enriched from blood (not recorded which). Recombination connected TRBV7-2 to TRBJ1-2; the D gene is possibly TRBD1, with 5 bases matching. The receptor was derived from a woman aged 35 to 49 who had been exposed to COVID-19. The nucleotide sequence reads TGTGCCAGCAGCTTAGAGGGCACCTGGGGGGTTTATGGCTACACCTTC. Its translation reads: CASSLEGTWGVYGYTF.